This T cell receptor (beta chain) was identified in a study of blood T cell repertoires in COVID-19. In germline, CDR1 is SGDLS, CDR2 YYNGEE. There are 17 residues in the CDR3. Clones were sequenced by immunoSEQ multiplex PCR, and TCRdb holds only the in-frame ones, with some missing. The table lists some 240,000 clones, approximately 84% of them singletons. Recovered Cohort 3 donors showed two negative PCRs, clearance, or symptom resolution. Points on this clone: The junction and the germline gene differ at one end; a read error may be behind it.

The chain recombines TRBV9 with TRBJ2-3; weak D call: TRBD1 (7 bases). This receptor was obtained from a man in his fifties who had recovered from COVID-19. The specimen sequenced was PBMCs or T cells enriched from blood (not recorded which). Here the CDR3 DNA reads TGTGCCAGCAGCGTAGCTGGAGGGGGCTTAACACCAGATCCGCAGTATTTT. Translating gives CASSVAGGGLTPDPQYF.